Sequencing of this T cell receptor beta chain was carried out in a study of OX40 agonist ivuxolimab in advanced cancers. Study-wide background: Dose-escalation subjects each had hepatocellular carcinoma, melanoma, renal cell or head and neck cancer. Findings and caveats of the study: Among the lowest levels of clonal expansion were found in partial responders at 0.1-3.0 mg/kg.

Clones were sequenced by immunoSEQ multiplex PCR, and TCRdb holds only the in-frame ones, with some missing. The sample has 65,000 to 80,000 clones; almost 85% are singletons. Of note for this clone: Its antigen is currently unknown.

This CDR3 contains 17 residues. V lost 0 bases, J lost 0 bases, and 11 bases lay in between. Germline-derived CDR1 and CDR2 are LGHNA and YNFKEQ. The receptor comes from an adult with an advanced solid tumor such as melanoma, head and neck, liver or kidney cancer. The specimen was CD4+ or CD8+ T cells sorted from blood, collected in a trial of the OX40 agonist ivuxolimab. The chain carries TRBV4-2 and TRBJ2-2, with a weak D call TRBD2 (6 bases). DNA of the CDR3: TGTGCCAGCAGCCAAGAGGGTGCGGGGACGAACACCGGGGAGCTGTTTTTT. Its translation: CASSQEGAGTNTGELFF.